The text below deals with one TCR beta chain. This clonotype turned up a few times. Its recognized antigen is unknown. No base qualities exist here, and no much larger clone lies one base off it. Graves' hyperthyroidism was defined as stable when no progression to ophthalmopathy occurred over 18 months of follow-up. Hyperthyroidism patients were newly diagnosed, with disease duration under 2 months, and aged 18 to 65 years. The study excluded patients with uncontrolled infections, other autoimmune diseases, pregnancy or lactation. Diagnoses were established on the basis of clinical symptoms, serum thyroxine and TRAb, thyroid ultrasound, and orbital computed tomography. PBMCs were separated from approximately 10 ml of fresh peripheral blood using Ficoll-Paque density gradient centrifugation. Total RNA was extracted using Trizol reagent, and RNA quality was assessed on an Agilent 2100 Bioanalyzer. The CDR3 starts with the cysteine, ends with the phenylalanine, and has 12 residues. The CDR3 DNA has 36 bases and is translated from base 1. V is cut by 3 bases and J by 7 bases, and the space between the germline ends is 5 bases. The germline V gene specifies KGHDR as CDR1 and SFDVKD as CDR2.

TCR beta CDR3 regions were amplified from RNA transcripts. The first round of RT-PCR for the TCR CDR3 was performed with the HTBI primer set and the Qiagen OneStep RT-PCR kit. Libraries were constructed in a second round of multiplex PCR, after which size selection and purification were performed. Libraries were sequenced paired-end with 100 bp reads on an Illumina HiSeq2000. On the study's bioinformatics: SOAPnuke was used to process the raw data, throwing out any read that contained adapters or uncalled bases, had a mean Phred below 15, or lacked an exact constant-primer or identifier match. COPE v1.2.5 was used to merge high-quality paired reads, and clonotypes were defined as unique nucleotide sequences. MiTCR v1.1 was used to align the clonotypes against IMGT TRBV, TRBD and TRBJ reference segments. The analysis included only V-J combinations with a frequency above 0.0001, which together covered around 99% of the repertoires. The TCS score was defined as the ratio of F50 (clonal expansion) to E x V (chaos), calculated using BLOSUM62-based TCRdist between CDR3 peptides within each V-J. Welch's t-statistics and random forest reduced around 520 V-J features to fewer than 15, which were used in a naive Bayes classifier (R e1071). TCRdb's own reprocessing of the public reads used fastp at Q25 and MiXCR and kept productive beta chains. Identical CDR3 proteins give one entry, which carries the most common genes and DNA. The V and J calls were determined by TCRdb, not by the authors. In all, the sample holds over 300,000 distinct CDR3 sequences, and roughly 14% of those were seen once. Around 10% of the sample is held by the ten biggest clonotypes.

The record originates from a study of T cells in Graves' hyperthyroidism and ophthalmopathy (dated by TCRdb to about 2019). In terms of the full investigation: Peripheral blood samples were taken at initial diagnosis, before any treatment was given. TCR V-J signatures able to tell the groups apart were searched for in a discovery cohort of 95 or so patients, of whom about 40 had Graves' ophthalmopathy and around 57 had stable Graves' hyperthyroidism. Prospective prediction of ophthalmopathy was tested in an independent validation cohort consisting of under 20 hyperthyroidism patients and over 15 patients who later progressed to ophthalmopathy. The roughly 91 discovery patients were randomly divided into training and test sets at a 7:3 ratio. In addition, the study compared T-cell repertoires in thyroid tissue and in blood from several Graves' hyperthyroidism patients. After sampling, hyperthyroidism patients received methimazole starting at 30 mg daily, and ophthalmopathy patients received high-dose intravenous methylprednisolone. According to the paper, TCR Vbeta CDR3 sequencing was carried out on approximately 140 peripheral blood samples, which came from some 41 ophthalmopathy, about 75 hyperthyroidism and roughly 17 progressor patients.

Study-wide findings and limitations: During validation, the model predicted progression to ophthalmopathy a median of about 5.9 months ahead of onset, with more than 55% sensitivity and roughly 72% specificity. In cross-validation, a model built on a 13 V-J signature told ophthalmopathy apart from stable hyperthyroidism with 85% to 90% sensitivity and around 81% specificity, and in testing the same model reached 80%/75%. Most expanded thyroid clonotypes (frequency above 0.001) were also detected in blood, a finding suggesting that blood repertoires may reflect thyroid immune responses. No statistical method was used to fix the sample size in advance, and group allocation was not hidden from the investigators.

Recombination joined TRBV24-1 with TRBJ2-2, with no reliable assignment of the D segment. The specimen was blood. The source of this sequence is an older woman with Graves' hyperthyroidism. This receptor has the CDR3 CATSDGGGELFF. The DNA reads as follows: TGTGCCACCAGTGATGGTGGCGGGGAGCTGTTTTTT.